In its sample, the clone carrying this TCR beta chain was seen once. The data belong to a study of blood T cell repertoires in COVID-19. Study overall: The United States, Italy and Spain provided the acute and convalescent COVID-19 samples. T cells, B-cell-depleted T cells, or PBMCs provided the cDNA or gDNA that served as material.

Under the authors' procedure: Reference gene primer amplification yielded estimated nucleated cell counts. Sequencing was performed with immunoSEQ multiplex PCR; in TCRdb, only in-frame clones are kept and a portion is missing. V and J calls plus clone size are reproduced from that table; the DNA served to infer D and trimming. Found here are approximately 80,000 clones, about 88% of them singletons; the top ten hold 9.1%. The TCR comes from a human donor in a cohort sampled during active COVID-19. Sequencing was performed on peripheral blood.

The CDR3: CASTERPGNYSPLHF. DNA of the CDR3: TGTGCCAGTACTGAGAGACCGGGAAATTATTCACCCCTCCACTTT. The chain couples TRBV19 to TRBJ1-6; no clear D gene. In germline, CDR1 is LNHDA, CDR2 SQIVND (reference sequence). Trimming removed 7 bases at V and 8 bases at J, with 18 bases between. This CDR3 contains 15 residues.